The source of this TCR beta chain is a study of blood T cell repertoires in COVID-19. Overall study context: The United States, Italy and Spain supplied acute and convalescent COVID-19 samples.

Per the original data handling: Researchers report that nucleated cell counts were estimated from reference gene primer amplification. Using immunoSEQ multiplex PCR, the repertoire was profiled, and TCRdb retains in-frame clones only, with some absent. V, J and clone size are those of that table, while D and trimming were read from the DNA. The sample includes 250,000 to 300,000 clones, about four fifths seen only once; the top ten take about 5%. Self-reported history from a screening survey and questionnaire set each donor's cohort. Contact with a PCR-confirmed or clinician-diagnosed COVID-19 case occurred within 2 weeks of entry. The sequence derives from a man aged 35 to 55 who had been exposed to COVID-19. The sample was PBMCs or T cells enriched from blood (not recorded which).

CDR3 sequence (DNA): TGTGCCAGCAGCTTAGCAGGGGGGGCTCGGGAGCAGTACTTC. This encodes CASSLAGGAREQYF. This chain uses TRBV7-9 with TRBJ2-7, with a weak D call TRBD2 (7 bases). Germline values: CDR1 SEHNR, CDR2 FQNEAQ (reference sequence). The CDR3 consists of 14 residues. V was clipped by 0 bases and J by 7 bases, with 13 bases between them.